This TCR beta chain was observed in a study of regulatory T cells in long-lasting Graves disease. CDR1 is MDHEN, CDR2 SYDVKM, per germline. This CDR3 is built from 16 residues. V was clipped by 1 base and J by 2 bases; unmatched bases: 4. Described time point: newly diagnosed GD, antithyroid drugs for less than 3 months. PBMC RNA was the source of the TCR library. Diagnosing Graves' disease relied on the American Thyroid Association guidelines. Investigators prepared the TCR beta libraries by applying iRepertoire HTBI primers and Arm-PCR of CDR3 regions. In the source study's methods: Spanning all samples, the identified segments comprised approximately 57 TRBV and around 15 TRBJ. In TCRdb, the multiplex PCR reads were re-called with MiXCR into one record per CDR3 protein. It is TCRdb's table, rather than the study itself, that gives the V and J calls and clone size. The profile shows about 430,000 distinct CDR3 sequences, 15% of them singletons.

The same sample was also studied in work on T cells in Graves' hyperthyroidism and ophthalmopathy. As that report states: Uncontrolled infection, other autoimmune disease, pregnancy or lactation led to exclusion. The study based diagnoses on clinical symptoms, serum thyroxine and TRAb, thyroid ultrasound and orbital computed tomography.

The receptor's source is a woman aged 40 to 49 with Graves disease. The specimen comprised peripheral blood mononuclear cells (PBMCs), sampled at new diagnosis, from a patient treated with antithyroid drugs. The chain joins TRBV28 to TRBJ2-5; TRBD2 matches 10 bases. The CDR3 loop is CASSLSTSGPQETQYF. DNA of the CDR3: TGTGCCAGCAGTTTATCGACTAGCGGGCCACAAGAGACCCAGTACTTC.